This T cell receptor beta chain was identified in a study of T-cell reconstitution after alpha-beta-depleted transplantation in children. Overall study results and limits: The main origin of T-cell counts and diversity one year after transplant was newly produced T cells. Surviving recipient T cells and thymic progenitors accounted for the high day-60 TCRbeta diversity observed in some patients. Alpha-beta T cells about two months after transplant reportedly derived from several hundred expanded graft clones.

V was pared by 6 bases and J by 0 bases, with 12 bases between. CDR3 length equals 15 residues. Worth noting for this clonotype: No antigen is known for it.

Researchers prepared the TCRbeta library using unique molecular identifiers, the study reports. TCRdb analysed the PCR reads with MiXCR anew, one entry per CDR3 protein. The repertoire holds about 980,000 distinct CDR3 sequences, roughly 31% seen once, with about 28% in the top ten. The J gene is TRBJ2-1, the V gene TRBV12-3 or TRBV12-4; possible D gene TRBD2, 5 bases. The sequenced sample was PBMCs, mostly from graft donor cells, obtained 360 days after TCRalphabeta/CD19-depleted stem cell transplant. This TCR was sampled from a boy younger than two who had a stem cell transplant for SCID, so the T cells may come from the graft donor. In nucleotides, the CDR3 is TGTGCCAGCAGACGAGAGGGAAACTCCTACAATGAGCAGTTCTTC. Encoded protein: CASRREGNSYNEQFF.